This T cell receptor (beta chain) was profiled in a study of T cell clones after liver transplantation. The V and J ends lost 6 bases and 3 bases, in that order; junction bases with no gene match: 5. The CDR3 is 14 residues long. Germline CDR1 reads MNHEY; CDR2 reads SVGAGI. TCRdb's table, derived via immunoSEQ multiplex PCR, lists solely in-frame clones and lacks some. In the table there are around 110,000 clones, about nine tenths of which are singletons. This clone occurred a few times. Sorting of unstimulated PBMCs yielded separate CD3+CD4+ and CD3+CD8+ fractions. The genes are TRBV6-5 and TRBJ1-5, with 7 bases aligning to TRBD1. This TCR derives from a human patient who received a liver transplant. The T cells may come from the graft donor. The sequencing here drew on CD4+ T cells from blood, taken 12 months after liver transplant. The CDR3 is CASRPQGINQPQHF. CDR3 bases: TGTGCCAGCAGACCACAGGGGATCAATCAGCCCCAGCATTTT.